This TCR beta chain comes out of a study of cytomegalovirus exposure and HLA in healthy donors. Worth noting for this clone: No antigen is known for it.

Findings and limits, study-wide: Association of a missense DCLRE1C variant with TCR beta V- and J-gene trimming was reported in a later analysis. Cytomegalovirus status, reportedly, was diagnosed with high specificity and sensitivity by the classifier.

Trimming removed 5 bases from V and 1 base from J; junction bases left unmatched: 2. Germline V lookup: CDR1 SEHNR, CDR2 FQNEAQ (reference sequence). The CDR3 is 16 amino acids. PCR primers comprised 60 Vbeta and 13 Jbeta primers. Libraries were prepared by immunoSEQ multiplex PCR; TCRdb keeps only in-frame clonotypes and omits some of them. The repertoire has around 95,000 clones, around 84% of them found once; the top ten carry approximately 4%. This receptor was taken from a woman in her thirties or forties in good health and CMV-seropositive. The chain joins TRBV7-9 to TRBJ2-1; TRBD2 matches at 13 bases. Sequenced: PBMCs. CDR3 sequence reads: CASSMTSGRSYNEQFF. CDR3 DNA sequence: TGTGCCAGCAGCATGACTAGCGGGAGGTCCTACAATGAGCAGTTCTTC.